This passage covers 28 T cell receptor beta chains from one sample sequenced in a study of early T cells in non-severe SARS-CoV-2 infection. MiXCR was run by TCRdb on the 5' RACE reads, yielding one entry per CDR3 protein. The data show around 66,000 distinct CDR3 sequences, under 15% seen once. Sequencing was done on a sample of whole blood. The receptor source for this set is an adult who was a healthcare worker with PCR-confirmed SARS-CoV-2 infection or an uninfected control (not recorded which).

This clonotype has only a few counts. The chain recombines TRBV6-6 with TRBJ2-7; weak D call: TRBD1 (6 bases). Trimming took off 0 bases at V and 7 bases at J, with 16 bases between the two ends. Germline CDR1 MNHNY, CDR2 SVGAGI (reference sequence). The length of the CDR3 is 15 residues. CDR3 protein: CASSYSGDIVLEQYF. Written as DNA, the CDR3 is TGTGCCAGCAGTTACTCAGGGGACATTGTACTAGAGCAGTACTTC.

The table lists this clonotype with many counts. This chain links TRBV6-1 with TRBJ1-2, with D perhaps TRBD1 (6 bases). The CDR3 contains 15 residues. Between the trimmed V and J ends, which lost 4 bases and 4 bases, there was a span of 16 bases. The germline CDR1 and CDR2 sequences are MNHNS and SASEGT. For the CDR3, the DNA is TGTGCCAGCAGTGTCTCGACAGGAAGTCTCTATGGCTACACCTTC. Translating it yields CASSVSTGSLYGYTF.

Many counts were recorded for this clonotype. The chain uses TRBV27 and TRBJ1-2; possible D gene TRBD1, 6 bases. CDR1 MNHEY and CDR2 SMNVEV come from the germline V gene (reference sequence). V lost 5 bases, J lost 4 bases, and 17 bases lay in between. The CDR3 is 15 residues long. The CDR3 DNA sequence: TGTGCCAGCAGTCCATACAGGGAACACCCCTATGGCTACACCTTC. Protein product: CASSPYREHPYGYTF.

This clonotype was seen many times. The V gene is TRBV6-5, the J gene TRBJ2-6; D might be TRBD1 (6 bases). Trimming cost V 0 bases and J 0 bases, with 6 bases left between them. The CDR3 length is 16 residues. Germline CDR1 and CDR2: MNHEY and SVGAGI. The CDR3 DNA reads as TGTGCCAGCAGTTACTCAGGGGGCTCTGGGGCCAACGTCCTGACTTTC. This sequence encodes CASSYSGGSGANVLTF.

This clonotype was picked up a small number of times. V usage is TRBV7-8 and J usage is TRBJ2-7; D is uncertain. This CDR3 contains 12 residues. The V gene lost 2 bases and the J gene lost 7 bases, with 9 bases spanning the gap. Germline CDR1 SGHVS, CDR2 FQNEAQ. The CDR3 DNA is TGTGCCAGCAGCTTACCTTTGAGAGAGCAGTACTTC. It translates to CASSLPLREQYF.

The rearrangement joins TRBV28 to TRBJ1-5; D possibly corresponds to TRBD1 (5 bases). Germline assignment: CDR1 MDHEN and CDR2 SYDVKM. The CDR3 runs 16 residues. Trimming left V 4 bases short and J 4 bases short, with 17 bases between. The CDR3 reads CASSSAERGRNQPQHF. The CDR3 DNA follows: TGTGCCAGCAGTTCCGCTGAGAGGGGACGGAATCAGCCCCAGCATTTT.

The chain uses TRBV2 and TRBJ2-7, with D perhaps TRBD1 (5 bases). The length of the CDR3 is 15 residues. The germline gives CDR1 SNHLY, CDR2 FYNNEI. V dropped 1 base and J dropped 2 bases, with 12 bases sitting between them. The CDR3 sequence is CASSEVLARAYEQYF. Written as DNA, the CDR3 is TGTGCCAGCAGTGAAGTCCTGGCCAGGGCCTACGAGCAGTACTTC.

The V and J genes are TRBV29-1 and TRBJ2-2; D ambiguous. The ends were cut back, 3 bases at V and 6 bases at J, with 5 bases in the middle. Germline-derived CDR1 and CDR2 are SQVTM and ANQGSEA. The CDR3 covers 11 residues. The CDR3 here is CSVDRAGELFF. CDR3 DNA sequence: TGCAGCGTTGATAGAGCCGGGGAGCTGTTTTTT.

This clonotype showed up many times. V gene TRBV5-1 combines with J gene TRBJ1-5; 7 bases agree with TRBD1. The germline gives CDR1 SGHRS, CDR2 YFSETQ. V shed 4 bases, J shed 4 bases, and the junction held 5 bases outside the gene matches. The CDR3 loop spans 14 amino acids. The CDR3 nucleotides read TGCGCCAGCAGCACCGGGACAGCTAATCAGCCCCAGCATTTT. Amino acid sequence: CASSTGTANQPQHF.

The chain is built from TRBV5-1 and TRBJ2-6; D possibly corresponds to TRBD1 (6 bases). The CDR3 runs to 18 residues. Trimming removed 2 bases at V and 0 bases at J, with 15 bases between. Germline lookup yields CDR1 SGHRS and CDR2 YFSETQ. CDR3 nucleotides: TGCGCCAGCAGCTTAGGACAGTTGAAAAGCTCTGGGGCCAACGTCCTGACTTTC. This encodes CASSLGQLKSSGANVLTF.

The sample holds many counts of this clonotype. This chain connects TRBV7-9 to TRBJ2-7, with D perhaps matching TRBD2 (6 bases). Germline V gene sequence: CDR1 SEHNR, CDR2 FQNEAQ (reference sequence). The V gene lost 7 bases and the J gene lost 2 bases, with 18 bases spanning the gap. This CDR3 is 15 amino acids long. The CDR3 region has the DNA TGTGCCAGCACCCGCCCGGAGGGTGGCCCCTACGAGCAGTACTTC. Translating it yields CASTRPEGGPYEQYF.

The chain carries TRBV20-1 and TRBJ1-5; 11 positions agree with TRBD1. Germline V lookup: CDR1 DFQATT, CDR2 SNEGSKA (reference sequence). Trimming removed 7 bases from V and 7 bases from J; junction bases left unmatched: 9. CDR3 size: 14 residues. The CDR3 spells CSVRTGGFMQPQHF. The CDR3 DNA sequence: TGCAGTGTTAGGACAGGGGGCTTCATGCAGCCCCAGCATTTT.

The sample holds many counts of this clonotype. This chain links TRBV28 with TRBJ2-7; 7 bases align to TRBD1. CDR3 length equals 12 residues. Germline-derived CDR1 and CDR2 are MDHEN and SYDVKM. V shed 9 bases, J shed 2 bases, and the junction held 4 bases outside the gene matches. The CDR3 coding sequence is TGTGCCAGTATGGGACAGACCTACGAGCAGTACTTC. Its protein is CASMGQTYEQYF.

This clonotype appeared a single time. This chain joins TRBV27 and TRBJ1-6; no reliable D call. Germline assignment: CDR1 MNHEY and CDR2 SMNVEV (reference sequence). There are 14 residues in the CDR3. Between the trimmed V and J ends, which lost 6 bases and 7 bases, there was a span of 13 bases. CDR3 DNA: TGTGCCAGCAGGACCGGGCCGAGCAATTCACCCCTCCACTTT. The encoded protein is CASRTGPSNSPLHF.

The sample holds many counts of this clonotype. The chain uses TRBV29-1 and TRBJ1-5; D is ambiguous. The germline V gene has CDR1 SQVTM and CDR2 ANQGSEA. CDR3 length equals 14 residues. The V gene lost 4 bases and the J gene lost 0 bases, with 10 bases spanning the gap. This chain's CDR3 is CSVAAGNSNQPQHF. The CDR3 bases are TGCAGCGTTGCGGCGGGAAATAGCAATCAGCCCCAGCATTTT.

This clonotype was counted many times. This chain's CDR3 is CASRQGEAFF. The CDR3 DNA sequence: TGTGCCAGCCGGCAGGGTGAAGCTTTCTTT. This chain links TRBV28 with TRBJ1-1, with D perhaps TRBD1 (5 bases). V was shortened by 8 bases and J by 7 bases, with 8 bases between the two germline ends. In germline, CDR1 is MDHEN, CDR2 SYDVKM. There are 10 residues in the CDR3.

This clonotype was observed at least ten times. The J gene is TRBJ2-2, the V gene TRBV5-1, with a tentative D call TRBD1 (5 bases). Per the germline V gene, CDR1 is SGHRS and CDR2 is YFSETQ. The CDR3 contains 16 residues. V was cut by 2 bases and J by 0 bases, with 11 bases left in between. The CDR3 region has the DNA TGCGCCAGCAGCTTTCTGTCGACAGCGAACACCGGGGAGCTGTTTTTT. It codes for CASSFLSTANTGELFF.

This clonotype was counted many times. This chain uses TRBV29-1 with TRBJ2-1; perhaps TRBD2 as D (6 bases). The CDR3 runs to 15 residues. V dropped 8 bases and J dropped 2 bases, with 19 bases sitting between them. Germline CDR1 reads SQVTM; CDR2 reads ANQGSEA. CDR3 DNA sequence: TGCAGCAGCTTCGACGGGAGTCTCCCCTACAATGAGCAGTTCTTC. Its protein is CSSFDGSLPYNEQFF.

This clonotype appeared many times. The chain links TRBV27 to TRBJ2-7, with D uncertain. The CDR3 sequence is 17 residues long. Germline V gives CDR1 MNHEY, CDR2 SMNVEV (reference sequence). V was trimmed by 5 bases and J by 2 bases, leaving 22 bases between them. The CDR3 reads CASSPSPRPAETYEQYF. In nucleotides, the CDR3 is TGTGCCAGCAGTCCCAGTCCCCGACCTGCGGAAACCTACGAGCAGTACTTC.

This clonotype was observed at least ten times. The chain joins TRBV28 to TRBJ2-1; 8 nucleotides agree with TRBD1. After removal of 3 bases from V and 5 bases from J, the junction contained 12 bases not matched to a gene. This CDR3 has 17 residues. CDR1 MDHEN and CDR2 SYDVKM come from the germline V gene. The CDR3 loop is CASSFHRRDRPHNEQFF. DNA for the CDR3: TGTGCCAGCAGTTTCCACAGGCGGGACAGGCCCCACAATGAGCAGTTCTTC.

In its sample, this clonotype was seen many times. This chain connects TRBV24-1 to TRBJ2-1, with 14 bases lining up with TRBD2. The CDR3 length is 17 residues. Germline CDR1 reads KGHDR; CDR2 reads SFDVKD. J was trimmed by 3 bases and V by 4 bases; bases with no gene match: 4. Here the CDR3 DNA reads TGTGCCACCAGTGACCCGGGACTAGCGGGAGACTACAATGAGCAGTTCTTC. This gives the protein CATSDPGLAGDYNEQFF.

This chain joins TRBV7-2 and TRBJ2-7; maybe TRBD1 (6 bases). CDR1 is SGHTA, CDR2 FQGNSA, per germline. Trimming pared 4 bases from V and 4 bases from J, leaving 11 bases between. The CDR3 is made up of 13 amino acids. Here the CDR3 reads CASSYGQRYEQYF. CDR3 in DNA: TGTGCCAGCAGCTATGGACAGAGGTACGAGCAGTACTTC.

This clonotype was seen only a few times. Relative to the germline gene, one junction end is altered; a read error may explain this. CDR3 loop: CASNTAGDIGHF. CDR3 bases: TGTGCCAGCAACACTGCCGGGGACATTGGACATTTT. This rearrangement joins TRBV28 to TRBJ2-3; D might be TRBD1 (6 bases). Germline assignment: CDR1 MDHEN and CDR2 SYDVKM. The CDR3 extends over 12 amino acids. The full variable domain, rest sourced from reference TRBV28 and TRBJ2-3, is DVKVTQSSRYLVKRTGEKVFLECVQDMDHENMFWYRQDPGLGLRLIYFSYDVKMKEKGDIPEGYSVSREKKERFSLILESASTNQTSMYLCASNTAGDIGHFGPGTRLTVL.

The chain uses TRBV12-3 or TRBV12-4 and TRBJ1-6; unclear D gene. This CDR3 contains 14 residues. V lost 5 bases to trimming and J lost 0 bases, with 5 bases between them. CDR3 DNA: TGTGCCAGCAGTCCCAGCTCCTATAATTCACCCCTCCACTTT. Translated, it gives CASSPSSYNSPLHF.

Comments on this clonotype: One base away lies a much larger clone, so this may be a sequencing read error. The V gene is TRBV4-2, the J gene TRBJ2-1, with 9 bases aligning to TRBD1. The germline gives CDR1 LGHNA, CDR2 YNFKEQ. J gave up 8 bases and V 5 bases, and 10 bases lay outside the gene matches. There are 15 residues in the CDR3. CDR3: CASSTGQGEVDEQFF. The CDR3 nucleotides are TGTGCCAGCAGCACGGGACAGGGTGAGGTCGATGAGCAGTTCTTC.

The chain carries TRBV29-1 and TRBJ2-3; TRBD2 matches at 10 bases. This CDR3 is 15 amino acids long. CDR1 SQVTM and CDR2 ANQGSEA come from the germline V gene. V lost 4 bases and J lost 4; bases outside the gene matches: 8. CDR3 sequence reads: CSVVYQAGGPDTQYF. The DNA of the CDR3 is TGCAGCGTTGTTTACCAAGCGGGAGGGCCAGATACGCAGTATTTT.

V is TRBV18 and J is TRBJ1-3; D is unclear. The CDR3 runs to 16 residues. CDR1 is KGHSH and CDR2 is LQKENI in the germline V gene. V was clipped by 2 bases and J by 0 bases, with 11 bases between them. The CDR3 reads CASSPARGSSGNTIYF. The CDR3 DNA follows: TGTGCCAGCTCACCAGCCCGGGGATCCTCTGGAAACACCATATATTTT.

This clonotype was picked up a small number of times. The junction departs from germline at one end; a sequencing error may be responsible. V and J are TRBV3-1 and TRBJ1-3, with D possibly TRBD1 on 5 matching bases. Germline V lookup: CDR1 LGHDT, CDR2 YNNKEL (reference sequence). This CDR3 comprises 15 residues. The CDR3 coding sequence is TGTGCCAGCAGTCAAGCATCAGGGTCTGGAAACACCATATATTTT. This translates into CASSQASGSGNTIYF.